This entry is about one TCR beta chain. Its antigen remains undetermined. Base qualities are missing; no much larger clone stands one base away. Measured from the cysteine to the phenylalanine, the CDR3 is 14 residues long. Kept here is only the CDR3 DNA, which spans 42 bases and is read in frame from base 1. Germline trimming amounts to 3 bases on V and 1 base on J, with 3 as the count of junction bases outside the gene matches. According to the germline V gene, CDR1 reads MDHEN and CDR2 reads SYDVKM. This sample is part of a study of cytomegalovirus exposure and HLA in healthy donors (dated by TCRdb to between 2016 and 2019). Regarding the complete study: The 550 to 750 repertoires of the first cohort and the 120 or so validation repertoires were produced on the same platform, according to a later analysis. The aim of the study was to test whether cataloging public T cell receptors could identify signatures of past pathogen exposure. A separate validation cohort of about 110 different subjects was used in addition to the approximately 610-subject first cohort. The study combined high-throughput TCR immunosequencing, statistical association of individual TCRs with disease status, and machine learning to predict cytomegalovirus infection status. Results and caveats for the whole study, not just this receptor: A later analysis found that TCRs clustered in the first cohort also tended to co-occur in the 120 validation repertoires, with more than 90% of cluster scores above 0. The study listed 150 to 200 TCR beta chains as associated with cytomegalovirus. The authors suggested that the approach could potentially be generalized to other disease states and immunological phenotypes. The classifier was reported to diagnose cytomegalovirus status with high specificity and sensitivity in both the original cohort and the validation cohort. Most TCR sequences were observed very rarely across donors, whereas some public TCRs were present in many individuals. Three of the identified cytomegalovirus-associated TCR beta chains were confirmed in vitro to be specific for cytomegalovirus antigens. All 120 repertoires were used to score co-occurrence in the validation cohort in a later analysis, because that analysis had no HLA typing for the cohort.

The library was prepared using the immunoSEQ multiplex PCR assay. Under the source paper's analysis protocol: A statistical classification framework was built for diagnosing cytomegalovirus status from the catalog of TCR beta chain sequences. TCRdb's version of the immuneACCESS table is confined to in-frame rearrangements and falls short of the full clone set. An unresolved V gene accounts for under half of the shortfall where checked; the remainder is of unknown origin. From that table come the V and J calls and clone size; the DNA was used to work out D and trimming. Here the sample has tens of thousands of clones; approximately 93% occur a single time. The ten largest make up over 2% of the sample. The donors were included in the validation cohort of some 120 subjects, a group kept apart from the approximately 670-subject first cohort.

This sequence was found in a woman younger than 30 in good health and CMV-seronegative. The material sequenced was PBMCs. The chain couples TRBV28 to TRBJ2-7; 7 bases in the middle match TRBD1. The sequenced DNA: TGTGCCAGCAGTTTTTCAGGGGGTTCCTACGAGCAGTACTTC. Its product reads: CASSFSGGSYEQYF. The full variable domain, completed from the reference TRBV28 and TRBJ2-7 proteins outside the CDR3, reads DVKVTQSSRYLVKRTGEKVFLECVQDMDHENMFWYRQDPGLGLRLIYFSYDVKMKEKGDIPEGYSVSREKKERFSLILESASTNQTSMYLCASSFSGGSYEQYFGPGTRLTVT.